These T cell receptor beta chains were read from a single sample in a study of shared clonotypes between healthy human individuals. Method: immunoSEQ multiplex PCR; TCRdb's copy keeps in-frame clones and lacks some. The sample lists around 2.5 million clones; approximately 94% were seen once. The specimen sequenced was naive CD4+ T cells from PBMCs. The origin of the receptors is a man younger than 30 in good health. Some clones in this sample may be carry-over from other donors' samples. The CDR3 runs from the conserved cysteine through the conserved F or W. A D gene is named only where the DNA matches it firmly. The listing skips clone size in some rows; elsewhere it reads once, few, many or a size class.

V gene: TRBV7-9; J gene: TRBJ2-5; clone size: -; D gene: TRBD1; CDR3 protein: CASSFETGPPGHDF; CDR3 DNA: TGTGCCAGCAGCTTCGAGACAGGGCCTCCAGGCCATGACTTC
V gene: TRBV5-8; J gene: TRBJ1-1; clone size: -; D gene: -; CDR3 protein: CASSLGQGRGNTEAFF; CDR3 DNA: TGTGCCAGCAGCTTGGGTCAGGGTCGGGGGAACACTGAAGCTTTCTTT
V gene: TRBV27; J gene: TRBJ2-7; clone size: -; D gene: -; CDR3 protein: CASSSSAYEQYF; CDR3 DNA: TGTGCCAGCAGTTCCTCCGCCTACGAGCAGTACTTC
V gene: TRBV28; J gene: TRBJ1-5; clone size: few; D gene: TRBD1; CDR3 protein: CASSLPTGDHQPQHF; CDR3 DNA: TGTGCCAGCAGTTTACCTACAGGGGATCATCAGCCCCAGCATTTT
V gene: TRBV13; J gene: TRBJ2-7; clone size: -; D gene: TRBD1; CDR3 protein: CASSLRDRGYEQYF; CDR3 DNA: TGTGCCAGCAGCTTACGGGACAGGGGATACGAGCAGTACTTC
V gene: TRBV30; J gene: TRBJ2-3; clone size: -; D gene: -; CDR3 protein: CAWRPEPNTDTQYF; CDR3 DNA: TGTGCCTGGCGCCCTGAGCCCAACACAGATACGCAGTATTTT
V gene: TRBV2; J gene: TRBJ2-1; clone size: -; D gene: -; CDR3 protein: CASSELRWERDNEQFF; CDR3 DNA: TGTGCCAGCAGTGAACTTCGGTGGGAGAGGGACAATGAGCAGTTCTTC
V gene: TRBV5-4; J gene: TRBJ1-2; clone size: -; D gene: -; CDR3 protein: CASSLARTVRW; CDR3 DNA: TGTGCCAGCAGCTTGGCCCGGACGGTCCGTTGG
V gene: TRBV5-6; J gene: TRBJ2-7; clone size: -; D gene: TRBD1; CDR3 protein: CASSLLGQGSYEQYF; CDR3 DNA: TGTGCCAGCAGCTTGTTGGGACAGGGTTCCTACGAGCAGTACTTC
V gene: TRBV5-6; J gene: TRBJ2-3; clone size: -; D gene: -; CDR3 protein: CASSPGTGSTDTQYF; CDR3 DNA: TGTGCCAGCAGCCCCGGGACTGGAAGCACAGATACGCAGTATTTT
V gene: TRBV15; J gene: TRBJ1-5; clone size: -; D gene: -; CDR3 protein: CATSRDRVSWEPQHF; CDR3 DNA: TGTGCCACCAGCAGAGATAGGGTATCTTGGGAGCCCCAGCATTTT
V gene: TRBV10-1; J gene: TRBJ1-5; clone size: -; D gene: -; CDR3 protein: CARRNKGGQPQHF; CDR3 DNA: TGCGCCAGAAGAAATAAGGGGGGACAGCCCCAGCATTTT
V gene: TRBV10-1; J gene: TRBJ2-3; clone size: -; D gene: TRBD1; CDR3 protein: CASSSGQSPDTQYF; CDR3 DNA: TGCGCCAGCAGCTCGGGACAGTCTCCAGATACGCAGTATTTT
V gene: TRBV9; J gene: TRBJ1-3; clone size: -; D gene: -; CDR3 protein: CASSADQGSGNTIYF; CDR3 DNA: TGTGCCAGCAGCGCGGACCAAGGTAGCGGAAACACCATATATTTT
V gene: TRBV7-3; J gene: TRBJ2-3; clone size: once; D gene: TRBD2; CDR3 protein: CASRLTSGTDTQYF; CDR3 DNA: TGTGCCAGCAGGTTGACTAGCGGCACAGATACGCAGTATTTT
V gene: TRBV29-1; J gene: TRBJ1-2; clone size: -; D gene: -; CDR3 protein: CSALGGRGYGYTF; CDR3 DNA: TGCAGCGCTCTAGGCGGCAGGGGCTATGGCTACACCTTC
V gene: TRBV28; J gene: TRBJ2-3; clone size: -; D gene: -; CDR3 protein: CASSFAVGTQDTQYF; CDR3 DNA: TGTGCCAGCAGTTTTGCGGTCGGAACACAAGATACGCAGTATTTT
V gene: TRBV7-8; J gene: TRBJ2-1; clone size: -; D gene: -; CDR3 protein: CASSTPKGVGNEQFF; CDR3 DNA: TGTGCCAGCAGCACCCCGAAGGGAGTAGGCAATGAGCAGTTCTTC
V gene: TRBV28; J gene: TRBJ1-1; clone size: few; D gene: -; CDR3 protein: CASSLTAMNTEAFF; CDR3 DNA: TGTGCCAGCAGTTTGACCGCGATGAACACTGAAGCTTTCTTT
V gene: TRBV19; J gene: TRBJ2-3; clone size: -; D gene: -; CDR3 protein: CASTTNPGRGTDTQYF; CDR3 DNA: TGTGCCAGTACCACCAATCCGGGACGAGGGACAGATACGCAGTATTTT
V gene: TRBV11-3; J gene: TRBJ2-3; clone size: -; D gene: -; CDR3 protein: CASSLGGTQYF; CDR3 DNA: TGTGCCAGCAGCTTAGGGGGGACGCAGTATTTT
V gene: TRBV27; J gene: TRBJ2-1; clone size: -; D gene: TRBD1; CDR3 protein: CASSSRGTGRDEQFF; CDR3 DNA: TGTGCCAGCAGTTCGCGCGGGACAGGAAGGGATGAGCAGTTCTTC
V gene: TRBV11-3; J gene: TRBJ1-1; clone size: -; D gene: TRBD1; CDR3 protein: CASSLGPGTGNTEAFF; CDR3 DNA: TGTGCCAGCAGCTTAGGGCCTGGGACAGGGAACACTGAAGCTTTCTTT
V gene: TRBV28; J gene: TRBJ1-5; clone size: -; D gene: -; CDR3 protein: CASSPSAQGSQPQHF; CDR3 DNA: TGTGCCAGCAGCCCAAGTGCCCAGGGGAGTCAGCCCCAGCATTTT
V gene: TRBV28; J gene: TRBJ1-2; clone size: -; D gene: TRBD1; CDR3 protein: CASSLGGGLGYTF; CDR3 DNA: TGTGCCAGCAGTTTAGGAGGGGGCCTTGGCTACACCTTC
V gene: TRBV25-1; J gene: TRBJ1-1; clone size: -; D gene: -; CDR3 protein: CASSDPAGVGTEAFF; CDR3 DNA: TGTGCCAGCAGTGACCCCGCCGGGGTCGGCACTGAAGCTTTCTTT
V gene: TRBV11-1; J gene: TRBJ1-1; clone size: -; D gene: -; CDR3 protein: CASSPRKGDTEAFF; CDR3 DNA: TGTGCCAGCAGCCCAAGAAAAGGGGACACTGAAGCTTTCTTT
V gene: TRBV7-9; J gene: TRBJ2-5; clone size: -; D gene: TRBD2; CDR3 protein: CASSLVGGETQYF; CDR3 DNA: TGTGCCAGCAGCTTAGTGGGAGGGGAGACCCAGTACTTC
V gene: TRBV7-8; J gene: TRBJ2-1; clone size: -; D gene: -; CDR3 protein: CASSLVPSGSVTYNEQFF; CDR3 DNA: TGTGCCAGCAGCTTAGTCCCAAGTGGTAGCGTAACCTACAATGAGCAGTTCTTC
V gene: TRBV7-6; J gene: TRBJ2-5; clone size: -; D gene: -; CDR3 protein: CASSLGDWRETQYF; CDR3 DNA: TGTGCCAGCAGCTTAGGGGATTGGAGGGAGACCCAGTACTTC
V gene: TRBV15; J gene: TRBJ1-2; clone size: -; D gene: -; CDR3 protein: CATSRSDVASAGYTF; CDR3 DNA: TGTGCCACCAGCAGAAGTGATGTGGCCTCGGCGGGCTACACCTTC
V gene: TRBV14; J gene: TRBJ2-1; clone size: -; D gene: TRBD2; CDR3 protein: CASSQDSGTVQFF; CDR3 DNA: TGTGCCAGCAGCCAAGATAGCGGGACCGTGCAGTTCTTC
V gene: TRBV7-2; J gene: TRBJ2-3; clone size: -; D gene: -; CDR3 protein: CASSLRSGVSTDTQYF; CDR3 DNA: TGTGCCAGCAGCTTAAGGTCGGGCGTTAGCACAGATACGCAGTATTTT
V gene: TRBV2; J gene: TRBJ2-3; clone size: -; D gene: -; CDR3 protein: CASRTGITDTQYF; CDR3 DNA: TGTGCCAGCAGGACGGGAATCACAGATACGCAGTATTTT
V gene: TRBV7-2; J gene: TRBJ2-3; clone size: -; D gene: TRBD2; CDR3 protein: CASSRPTSGKRTDTQYF; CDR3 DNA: TGTGCCAGCAGCCGACCTACTAGCGGGAAACGCACAGATACGCAGTATTTT
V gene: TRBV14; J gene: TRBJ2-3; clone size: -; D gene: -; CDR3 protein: CASSQGSTSTDTQYF; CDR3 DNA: TGTGCCAGCAGCCAAGGCTCGACTAGCACAGATACGCAGTATTTT
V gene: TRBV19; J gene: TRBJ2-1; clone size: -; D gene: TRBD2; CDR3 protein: CASGGLVAPIEQFF; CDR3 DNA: TGTGCCAGTGGAGGACTAGTGGCCCCAATTGAGCAGTTCTTC
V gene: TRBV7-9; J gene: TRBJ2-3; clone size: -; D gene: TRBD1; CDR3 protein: CAGSGQGTTDTQYF; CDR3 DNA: TGTGCCGGATCCGGACAGGGGACGACAGATACGCAGTATTTT
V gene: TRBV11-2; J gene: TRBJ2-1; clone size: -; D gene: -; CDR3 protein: CASSLGTGGGEQFF; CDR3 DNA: TGTGCCAGCAGCTTAGGGACCGGGGGAGGTGAGCAGTTCTTC
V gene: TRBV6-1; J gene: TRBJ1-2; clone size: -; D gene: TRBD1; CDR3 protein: CASSGQGRDSNYGYTF; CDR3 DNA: TGTGCCAGCAGTGGACAAGGCCGGGACAGTAACTATGGCTACACCTTC
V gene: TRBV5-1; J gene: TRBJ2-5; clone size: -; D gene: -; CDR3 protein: CASSLEALETQYF; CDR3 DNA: TGCGCCAGCAGCTTGGAGGCCCTAGAGACCCAGTACTTC
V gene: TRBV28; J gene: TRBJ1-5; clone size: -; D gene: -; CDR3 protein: CASSPLFQPQHF; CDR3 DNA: TGTGCCAGCAGTCCCTTATTTCAGCCCCAGCATTTT
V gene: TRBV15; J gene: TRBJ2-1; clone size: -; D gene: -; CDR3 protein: CATSRGTPSSYNEQFF; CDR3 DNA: TGTGCCACCAGCAGAGGGACTCCAAGCTCCTACAATGAGCAGTTCTTC
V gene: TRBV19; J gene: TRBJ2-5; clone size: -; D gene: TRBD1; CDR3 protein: CASSFLGQGQETQYF; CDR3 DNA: TGTGCCAGTAGCTTCCTAGGACAGGGTCAAGAGACCCAGTACTTC
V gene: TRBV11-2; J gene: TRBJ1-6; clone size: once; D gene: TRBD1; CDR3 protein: CASSLGTGGNSPLHF; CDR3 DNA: TGTGCCAGCAGCTTAGGGACAGGGGGCAATTCACCCCTCCACTTT
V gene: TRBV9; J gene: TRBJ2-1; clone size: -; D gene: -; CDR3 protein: CASSVASNYNEQFF; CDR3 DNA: TGTGCCAGCAGCGTAGCTAGCAACTACAATGAGCAGTTCTTC
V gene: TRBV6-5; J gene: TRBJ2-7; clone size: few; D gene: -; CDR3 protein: CASSYRRGGWGEQYF; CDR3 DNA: TGTGCCAGCAGTTACCGGCGAGGAGGATGGGGCGAGCAGTACTTC
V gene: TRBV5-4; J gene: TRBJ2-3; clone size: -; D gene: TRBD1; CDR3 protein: CASSPQGNTDTQYF; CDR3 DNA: TGTGCCAGCAGCCCACAGGGGAACACAGATACGCAGTATTTT
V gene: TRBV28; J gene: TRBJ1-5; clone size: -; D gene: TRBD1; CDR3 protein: CASSLPGQVQGPQHF; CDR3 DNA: TGTGCCAGCAGTTTACCCGGACAGGTCCAGGGGCCCCAGCATTTT
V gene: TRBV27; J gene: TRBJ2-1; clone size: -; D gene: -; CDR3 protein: CASSLERGTSRHSYNEQFF; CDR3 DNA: TGTGCCAGCAGTTTAGAAAGGGGGACTTCTAGACATTCTTACAATGAGCAGTTCTTC
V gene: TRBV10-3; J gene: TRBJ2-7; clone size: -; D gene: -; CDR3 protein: CAISDGSKGEQYF; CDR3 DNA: TGTGCCATCAGTGACGGGAGCAAGGGCGAGCAGTACTTC